These 2 T cell receptor beta chains share one sample of origin, sequenced in a study of cytomegalovirus exposure and HLA in healthy donors. Primers included in the PCR were 60 Vbeta and 13 Jbeta primers. Measured with immunoSEQ multiplex PCR; TCRdb has only the in-frame clones, and not every one. This table holds 76,000 or so clones, roughly two thirds found once. The sequenced sample consisted of PBMCs. The receptors derive from a woman in her forties in good health and CMV-seropositive.

This clone was seen a few times. The rearrangement uses TRBV5-6 and TRBJ2-7, with 9 positions matching TRBD1. The CDR3 is 15 residues long. The germline CDR1 and CDR2 sequences are SGHDT and YYEEEE. V lost 2 bases to trimming and J lost 3 bases; unmatched junction nucleotides: 6. The CDR3 nucleotides read TGTGCCAGCAGCTTTAGGGGACAGGGTAACTACGAGCAGTACTTC. The encoded protein is CASSFRGQGNYEQYF.

V is TRBV5-1 and J is TRBJ2-3; D is possibly TRBD2 (6 bases). The germline V gene has CDR1 SGHRS and CDR2 YFSETQ. Trimming cost V 3 bases and J 1 base, with 18 bases left between them. This CDR3 region has 17 residues. The CDR3 region is CASSSEGGASGTDTQYF. CDR3 in DNA: TGCGCCAGCAGCTCCGAGGGCGGTGCTAGCGGCACAGATACGCAGTATTTT.